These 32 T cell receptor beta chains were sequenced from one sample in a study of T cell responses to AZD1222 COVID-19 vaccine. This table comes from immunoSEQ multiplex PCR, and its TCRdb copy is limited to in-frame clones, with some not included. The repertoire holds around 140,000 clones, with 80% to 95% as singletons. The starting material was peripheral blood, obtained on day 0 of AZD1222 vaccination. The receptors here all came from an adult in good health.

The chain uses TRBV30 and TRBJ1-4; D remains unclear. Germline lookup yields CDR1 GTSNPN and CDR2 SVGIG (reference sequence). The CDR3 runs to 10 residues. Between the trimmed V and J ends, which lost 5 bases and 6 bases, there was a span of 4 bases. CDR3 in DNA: TGTGCCTGGGGCTATGAAAAACTGTTTTTT. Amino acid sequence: CAWGYEKLFF.

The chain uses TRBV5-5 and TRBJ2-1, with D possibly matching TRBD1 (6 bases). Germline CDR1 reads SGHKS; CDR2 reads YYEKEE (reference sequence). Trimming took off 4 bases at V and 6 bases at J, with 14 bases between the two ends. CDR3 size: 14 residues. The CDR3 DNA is TGTGCCAGCAGCGAGAGGCCAGGGGTCAATGAGCAGTTCTTC. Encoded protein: CASSERPGVNEQFF.

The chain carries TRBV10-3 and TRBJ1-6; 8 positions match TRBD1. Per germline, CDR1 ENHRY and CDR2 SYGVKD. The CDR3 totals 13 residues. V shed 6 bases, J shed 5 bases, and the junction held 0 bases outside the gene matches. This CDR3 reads CAIRGQDNSPLHF. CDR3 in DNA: TGTGCCATCAGGGGACAGGATAATTCACCCCTCCACTTT.

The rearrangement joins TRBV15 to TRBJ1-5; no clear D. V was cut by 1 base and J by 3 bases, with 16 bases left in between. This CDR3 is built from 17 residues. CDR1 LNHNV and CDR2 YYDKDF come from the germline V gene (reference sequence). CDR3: CATSRAHLGRLNQPQHF. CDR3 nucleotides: TGTGCCACCAGCAGAGCCCACCTCGGACGGCTCAATCAGCCCCAGCATTTT.

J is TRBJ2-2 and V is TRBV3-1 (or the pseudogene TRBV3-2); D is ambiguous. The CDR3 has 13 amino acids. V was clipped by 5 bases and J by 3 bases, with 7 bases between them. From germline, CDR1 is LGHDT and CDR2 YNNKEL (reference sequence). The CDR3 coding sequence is TGTGCCAGCAGCTATCTTGACACCGGGGAGCTGTTTTTT. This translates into CASSYLDTGELFF.

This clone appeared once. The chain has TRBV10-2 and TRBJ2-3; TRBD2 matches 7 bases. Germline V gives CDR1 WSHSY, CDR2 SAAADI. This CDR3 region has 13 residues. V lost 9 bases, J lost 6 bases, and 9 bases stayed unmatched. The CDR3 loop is CASKRDPQDTQYF. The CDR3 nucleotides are TGCGCCAGTAAGCGGGACCCCCAGGATACGCAGTATTTT.

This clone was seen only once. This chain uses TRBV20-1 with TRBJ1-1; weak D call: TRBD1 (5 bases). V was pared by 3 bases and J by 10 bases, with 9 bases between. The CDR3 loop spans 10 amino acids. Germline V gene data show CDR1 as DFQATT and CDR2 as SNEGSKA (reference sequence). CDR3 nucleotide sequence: TGCAGTGCTAGCGGGGCAGGAGCTTTCTTT. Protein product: CSASGAGAFF.

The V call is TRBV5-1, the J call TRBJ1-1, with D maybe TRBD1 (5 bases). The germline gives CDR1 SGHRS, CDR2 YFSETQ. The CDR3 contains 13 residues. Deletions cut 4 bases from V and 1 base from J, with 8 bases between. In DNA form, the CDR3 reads TGCGCCAGCAGCCCCGGGACGAACACTGAAGCTTTCTTT. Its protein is CASSPGTNTEAFF.

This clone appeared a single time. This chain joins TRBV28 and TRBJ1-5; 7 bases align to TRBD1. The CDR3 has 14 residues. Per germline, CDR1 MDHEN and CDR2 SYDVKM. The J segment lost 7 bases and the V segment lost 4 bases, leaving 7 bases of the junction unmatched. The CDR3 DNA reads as TGTGCCAGCAGTTCAACGACAGGGTGGCAGCCCCAGCATTTT. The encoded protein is CASSSTTGWQPQHF.

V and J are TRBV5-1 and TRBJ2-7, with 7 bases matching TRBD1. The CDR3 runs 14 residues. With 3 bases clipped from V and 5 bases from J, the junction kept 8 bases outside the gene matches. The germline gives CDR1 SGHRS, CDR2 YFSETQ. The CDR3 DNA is TGCGCCAGCAGCTGGGGCCCAGGGGGACACGAGCAGTACTTC. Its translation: CASSWGPGGHEQYF.

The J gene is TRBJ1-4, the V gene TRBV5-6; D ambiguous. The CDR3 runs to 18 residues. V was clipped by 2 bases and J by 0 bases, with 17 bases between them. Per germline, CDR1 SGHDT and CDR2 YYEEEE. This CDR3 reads CASSFTIRTAATNEKLFF. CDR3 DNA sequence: TGTGCCAGCAGCTTTACGATTCGGACGGCTGCAACTAATGAAAAACTGTTTTTT. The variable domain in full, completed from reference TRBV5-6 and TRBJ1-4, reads DAGVTQSPTHLIKTRGQQVTLRCSPKSGHDTVSWYQQALGQGPQFIFQYYEEEERQRGNFPDRFSGHQFPNYSSELNVNALLLGDSALYLCASSFTIRTAATNEKLFFGSGTQLSVL.

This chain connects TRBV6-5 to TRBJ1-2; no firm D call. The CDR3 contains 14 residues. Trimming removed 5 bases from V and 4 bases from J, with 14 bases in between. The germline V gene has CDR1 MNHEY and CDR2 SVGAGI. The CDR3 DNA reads TGTGCCAGCAGTACCTGGGAGGACTCCTATGGCTACACCTTC. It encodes CASSTWEDSYGYTF.

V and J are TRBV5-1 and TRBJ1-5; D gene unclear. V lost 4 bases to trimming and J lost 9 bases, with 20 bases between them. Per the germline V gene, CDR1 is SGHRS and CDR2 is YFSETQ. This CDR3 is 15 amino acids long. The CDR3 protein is CASSPGPESMRPQHF. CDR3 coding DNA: TGCGCCAGCAGCCCTGGTCCCGAATCTATGAGGCCCCAGCATTTT.

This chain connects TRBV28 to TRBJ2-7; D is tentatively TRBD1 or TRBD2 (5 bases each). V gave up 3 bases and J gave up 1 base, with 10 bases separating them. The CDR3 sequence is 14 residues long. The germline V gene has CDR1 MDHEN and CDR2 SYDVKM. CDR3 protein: CASSLRGRSYEQYF. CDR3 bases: TGTGCCAGCAGTTTGAGGGGAAGGTCCTACGAGCAGTACTTC.

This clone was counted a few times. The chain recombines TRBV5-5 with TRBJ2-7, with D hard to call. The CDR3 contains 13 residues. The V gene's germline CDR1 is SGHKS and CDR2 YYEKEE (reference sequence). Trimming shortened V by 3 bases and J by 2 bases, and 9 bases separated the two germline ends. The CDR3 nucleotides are TGTGCCAGCAGCTGGGCGGTGCCCTACGAGCAGTACTTC. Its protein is CASSWAVPYEQYF.

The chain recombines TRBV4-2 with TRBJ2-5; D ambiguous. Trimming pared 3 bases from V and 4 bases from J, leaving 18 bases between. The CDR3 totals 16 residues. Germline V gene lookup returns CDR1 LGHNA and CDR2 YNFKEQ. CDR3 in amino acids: CASSHGLRREGETQYF. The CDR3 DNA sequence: TGTGCCAGCAGCCATGGTCTCAGAAGAGAAGGAGAGACCCAGTACTTC.

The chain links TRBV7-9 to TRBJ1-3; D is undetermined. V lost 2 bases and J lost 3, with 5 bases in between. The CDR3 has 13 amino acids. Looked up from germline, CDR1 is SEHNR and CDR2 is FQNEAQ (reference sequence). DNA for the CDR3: TGTGCCAGCAGCTTATCAGGTGGAAACACCATATATTTT. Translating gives CASSLSGGNTIYF. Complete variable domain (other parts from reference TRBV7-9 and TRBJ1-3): DTGVSQNPRHKITKRGQNVTFRCDPISEHNRLYWYRQTLGQGPEFLTYFQNEAQLEKSRLLSDRFSAERPKGSFSTLEIQRTEQGDSAMYLCASSLSGGNTIYFGEGSWLTVV.

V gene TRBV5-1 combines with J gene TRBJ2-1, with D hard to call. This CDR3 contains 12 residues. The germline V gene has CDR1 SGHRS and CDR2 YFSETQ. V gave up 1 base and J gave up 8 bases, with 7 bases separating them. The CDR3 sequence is CASSLYGDEQFF. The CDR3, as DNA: TGCGCCAGCAGCTTGTATGGAGATGAGCAGTTCTTC.

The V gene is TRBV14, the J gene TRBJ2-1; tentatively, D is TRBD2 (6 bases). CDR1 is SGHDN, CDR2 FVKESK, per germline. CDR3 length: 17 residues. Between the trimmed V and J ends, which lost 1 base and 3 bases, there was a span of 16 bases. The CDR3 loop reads CASSQGPLAALYNEQFF. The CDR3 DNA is TGTGCCAGCAGCCAAGGACCTTTAGCGGCCCTCTACAATGAGCAGTTCTTC.

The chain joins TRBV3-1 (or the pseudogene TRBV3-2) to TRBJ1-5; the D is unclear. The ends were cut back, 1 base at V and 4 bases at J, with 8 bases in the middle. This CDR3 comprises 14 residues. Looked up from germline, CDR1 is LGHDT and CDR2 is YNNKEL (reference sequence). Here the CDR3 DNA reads TGTGCCAGCAGCCAAGCGGACTCTAATCAGCCCCAGCATTTT. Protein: CASSQADSNQPQHF.

CDR3 sequence (DNA): TGTGCCAGCAGTCCCCGGGACAGGGGCTGGGTGAACACTGAAGCTTTCTTT. As protein: CASSPRDRGWVNTEAFF. The rearrangement uses TRBV28 and TRBJ1-1, with TRBD1 matching over 10 bases. V gave up 5 bases and J gave up 0 bases; unmatched junction bases: 9. The CDR3 contains 17 residues. Germline CDR1 reads MDHEN; CDR2 reads SYDVKM.

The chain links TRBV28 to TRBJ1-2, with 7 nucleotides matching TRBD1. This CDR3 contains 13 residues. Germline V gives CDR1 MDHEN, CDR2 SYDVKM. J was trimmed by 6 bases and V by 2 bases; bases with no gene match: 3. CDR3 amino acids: CASSLGQVDGYTF. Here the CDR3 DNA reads TGTGCCAGCAGTTTAGGACAGGTGGATGGCTACACCTTC.

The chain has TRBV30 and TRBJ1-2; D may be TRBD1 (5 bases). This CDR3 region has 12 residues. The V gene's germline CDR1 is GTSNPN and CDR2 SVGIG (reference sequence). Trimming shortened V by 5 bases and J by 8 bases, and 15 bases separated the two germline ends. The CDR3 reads CAWAGTYPGYTF. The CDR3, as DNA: TGTGCCTGGGCCGGGACCTACCCAGGCTACACCTTC.

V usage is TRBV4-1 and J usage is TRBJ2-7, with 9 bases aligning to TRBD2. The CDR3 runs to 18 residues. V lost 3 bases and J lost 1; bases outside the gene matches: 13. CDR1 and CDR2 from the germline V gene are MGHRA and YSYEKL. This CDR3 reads CASSQRGIAGDLSYEQYF. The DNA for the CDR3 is TGCGCCAGCAGCCAGAGGGGGATAGCGGGAGATTTGTCCTACGAGCAGTACTTC.

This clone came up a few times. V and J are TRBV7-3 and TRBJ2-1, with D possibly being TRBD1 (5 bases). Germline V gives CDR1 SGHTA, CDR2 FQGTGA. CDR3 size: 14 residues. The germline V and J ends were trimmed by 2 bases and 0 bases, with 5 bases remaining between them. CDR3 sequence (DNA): TGTGCCAGCAGCTTAGACAGCTCCTACAATGAGCAGTTCTTC. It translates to CASSLDSSYNEQFF.

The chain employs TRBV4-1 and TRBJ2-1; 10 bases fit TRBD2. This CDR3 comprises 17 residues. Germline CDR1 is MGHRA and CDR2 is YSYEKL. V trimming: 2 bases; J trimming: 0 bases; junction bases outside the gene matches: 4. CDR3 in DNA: TGCGCCAGCAGCCAACTATCTAGCGGGAGCTCCTACAATGAGCAGTTCTTC. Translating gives CASSQLSSGSSYNEQFF.

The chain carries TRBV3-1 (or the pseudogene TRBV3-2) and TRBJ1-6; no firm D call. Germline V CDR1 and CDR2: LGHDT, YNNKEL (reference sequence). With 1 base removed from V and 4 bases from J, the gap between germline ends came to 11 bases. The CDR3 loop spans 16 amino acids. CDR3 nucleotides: TGTGCCAGCAGCCAAGGGGTAGGGAGTTATAATTCACCCCTCCACTTT. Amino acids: CASSQGVGSYNSPLHF.

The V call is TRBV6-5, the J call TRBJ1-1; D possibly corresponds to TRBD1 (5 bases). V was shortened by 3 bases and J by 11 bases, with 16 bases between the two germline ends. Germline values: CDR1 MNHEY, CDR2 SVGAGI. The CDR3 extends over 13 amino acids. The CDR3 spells CASSYRTVGTAFF. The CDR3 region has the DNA TGTGCCAGCAGTTATAGGACGGTCGGGACGGCTTTCTTT.

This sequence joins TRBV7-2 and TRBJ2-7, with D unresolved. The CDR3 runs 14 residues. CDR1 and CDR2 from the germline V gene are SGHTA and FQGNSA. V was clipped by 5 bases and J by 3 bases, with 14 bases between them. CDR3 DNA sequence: TGTGCCAGCAGCCAATGGACGGAATACTACGAGCAGTACTTC. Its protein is CASSQWTEYYEQYF. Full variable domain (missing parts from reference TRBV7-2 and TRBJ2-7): GAGVSQSPSNKVTEKGKDVELRCDPISGHTALYWYRQSLGQGLEFLIYFQGNSAPDKSGLPSDRFSAERTGGSVSTLTIQRTQQEDSAVYLCASSQWTEYYEQYFGPGTRLTVT.

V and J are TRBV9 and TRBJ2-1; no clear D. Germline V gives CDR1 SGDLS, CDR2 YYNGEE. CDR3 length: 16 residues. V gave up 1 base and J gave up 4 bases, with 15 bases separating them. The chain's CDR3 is CASSVRRAAQYNEQFF. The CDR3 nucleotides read TGTGCCAGCAGCGTACGCCGTGCGGCCCAATACAATGAGCAGTTCTTC. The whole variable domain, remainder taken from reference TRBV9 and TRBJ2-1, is DSGVTQTPKHLITATGQRVTLRCSPRSGDLSVYWYQQSLDQGLQFLIQYYNGEERAKGNILERFSAQQFPDLHSELNLSSLELGDSALYFCASSVRRAAQYNEQFFGPGTRLTVL.

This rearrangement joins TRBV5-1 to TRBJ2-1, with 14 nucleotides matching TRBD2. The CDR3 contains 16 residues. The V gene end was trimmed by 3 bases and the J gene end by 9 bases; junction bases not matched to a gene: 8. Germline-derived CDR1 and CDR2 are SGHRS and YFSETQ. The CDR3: CASSWAGTSGRSEQFF. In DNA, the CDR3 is TGCGCCAGCAGCTGGGCGGGGACTAGCGGGAGAAGTGAGCAGTTCTTC.

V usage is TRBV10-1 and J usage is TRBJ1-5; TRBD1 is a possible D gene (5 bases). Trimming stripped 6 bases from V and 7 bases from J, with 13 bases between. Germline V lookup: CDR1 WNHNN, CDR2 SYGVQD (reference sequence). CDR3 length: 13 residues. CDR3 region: CASSMGPEQPQHF. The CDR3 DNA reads TGCGCCAGCAGCATGGGACCGGAGCAGCCCCAGCATTTT.